A selection of T cell receptor beta chains follows, all from one sample in a study of blood T cell repertoires in COVID-19. This table comes from immunoSEQ multiplex PCR, and its TCRdb copy is limited to in-frame clones, with some not included. In the table there are under 170,000 clones, 80% to 90% of which are singletons. Sample: peripheral blood. These receptors were collected from a man aged 65 to 79 with acute or convalescent COVID-19. Each CDR3 is given with its conserved first and last residue. The order of the fields is CDR3 length, D gene, V gene, J gene, clone size, CDR3 protein, CDR3 DNA. The D gene is left open where the match is weak. Some rows have no size entry. The others give once, few or many, or a class for an expanded clone.

15	TRBD1	TRBV7-6	TRBJ2-2	-	CASSYGTGRAGELFF	TGTGCCAGCAGCTACGGGACAGGGCGCGCCGGGGAGCTGTTTTTT
15	-	TRBV7-2	TRBJ2-7	-	CASSLAGGRKDEQYF	TGTGCCAGCAGCTTAGCCGGGGGGCGTAAGGACGAGCAGTACTTC
13	-	TRBV5-1	TRBJ1-2	-	CASSLEESYGYTF	TGCGCCAGCAGCTTGGAAGAGAGCTATGGCTACACCTTC
15	TRBD1	TRBV9	TRBJ2-6	-	CASSVDRGALNVLTF	TGTGCCAGCAGCGTAGACAGGGGGGCCCTTAACGTCCTGACTTTC
14	-	TRBV15	TRBJ1-2	once	CATSIGQTNYGYTF	TGTGCCACCAGCATAGGACAAACTAACTATGGCTACACCTTC
15	TRBD2	TRBV4-2	TRBJ2-3	-	CASSEIAGMADTQYF	TGTGCCAGCAGCGAAATAGCGGGAATGGCAGATACGCAGTATTTT
17	-	TRBV28	TRBJ2-1	-	CASSPFGGSFFYNEQFF	TGTGCCAGCAGCCCTTTTGGGGGCAGCTTTTTCTACAATGAGCAGTTCTTC
12	TRBD1	TRBV7-3	TRBJ1-2	-	CASSLRQGAITF	TGTGCCAGCAGCCTACGGCAGGGGGCGATCACCTTC
14	TRBD2	TRBV3-1/TRBV3-2	TRBJ2-1	once	CASSLGLDYNEQFF	TGTGCCAGCAGCCTCGGACTAGATTACAATGAGCAGTTCTTC
16	TRBD2	TRBV7-2	TRBJ2-1	-	CASSLLGLAGGNEQFF	TGTGCCAGCAGCCTCCTGGGACTAGCGGGAGGTAATGAGCAGTTCTTC